The 17 T cell receptor beta chains in this list originate from one sample, sequenced in a study of Ad26.COV2.S vaccination and SARS-CoV-2 variants. Stated treatment: roughly 19 received Ad26.COV2.S at low or high dose, single or two shots; 5 received placebo; per-sample allocation not given. Collection of the samples took place on day 63 after the first injection of vaccine or placebo. The protocol was immunoSEQ multiplex PCR, while the TCRdb copy is restricted to in-frame clones and leaves out a portion. The top ten hold roughly 3% of the sample, which has 300,000 to 500,000 clones, 70% to 90% seen once. Here the sequenced sample was peripheral blood, taken in a trial of Ad26.COV2.S vaccine versus placebo. These receptors were collected from a person between 18 and 65 years old who received the Ad26.COV2.S COVID-19 vaccine or a placebo.

The chain recombines TRBV27 with TRBJ1-6; tentative D call: TRBD1 (5 bases). CDR1 and CDR2 from the germline V gene are MNHEY and SMNVEV (reference sequence). Trimming removed 6 bases from V and 9 bases from J, with 12 bases in between. The CDR3 runs 13 residues. The CDR3 loop reads CASRSGTPSPLHF. The CDR3 DNA reads as TGTGCCAGCAGGTCCGGGACCCCTTCACCCCTCCACTTT.

The genes are TRBV6-1 and TRBJ2-7; D possibly corresponds to TRBD1 (8 bases). CDR1 is MNHNS, CDR2 SASEGT, per germline. The CDR3 runs 16 residues. Trimming shortened V by 4 bases and J by 3 bases, and 19 bases separated the two germline ends. The CDR3 protein is CASSGGRDRFFYEQYF. For the CDR3, the DNA is TGTGCCAGCAGTGGGGGGAGGGACAGGTTTTTCTACGAGCAGTACTTC.

This chain joins TRBV19 and TRBJ2-2, with 7 bases fitting TRBD2. Trimming took 1 base from V and 8 from J; bases not matched to a gene: 4. Germline CDR1 and CDR2: LNHDA and SQIVND (reference sequence). This CDR3 has 14 residues. The CDR3 reads CASSIGLALGELFF. The CDR3 DNA is TGTGCCAGTAGTATAGGACTAGCTTTAGGGGAGCTGTTTTTT.

The chain links TRBV5-4 to TRBJ1-1; 8 bases fit TRBD1. Germline V gene data show CDR1 as SGHNT and CDR2 as YYREEE (reference sequence). The CDR3 covers 16 residues. V lost 5 bases, J lost 0 bases, and 9 bases stayed unmatched. The CDR3 region is CASRSDRGDMNTEAFF. In DNA form, the CDR3 reads TGTGCCAGCAGATCTGACAGGGGAGACATGAACACTGAAGCTTTCTTT.

The chain employs TRBV6-2 or TRBV6-3 and TRBJ2-1; D remains ambiguous. From germline, CDR1 is MNHEY and CDR2 SVGEGT. The germline V and J ends were trimmed by 0 bases and 3 bases, with 18 bases remaining between them. The CDR3 runs to 18 residues. The CDR3: CASSYSEIGVSHYNEQFF. CDR3 bases: TGTGCCAGCAGTTACTCCGAAATAGGCGTCTCGCACTACAATGAGCAGTTCTTC.

The V and J genes are TRBV5-6 and TRBJ1-4, with 8 bases matching TRBD1. The CDR3 consists of 14 residues. Losses at the gene ends were 2 bases for V and 8 bases for J; bases not matched to a gene: 5. The germline V gene encodes CDR1 SGHDT and CDR2 YYEEEE. CDR3 DNA sequence: TGTGCCAGCAGCTTTCAGGGGGCAGGGGAAAAACTGTTTTTT. Amino acids: CASSFQGAGEKLFF.

V is TRBV6-5 and J is TRBJ1-2, with TRBD1 matching 9 bases. The ends lost 7 bases at V and 4 bases at J; junction bases unmatched: 7. CDR1 and CDR2 (germline): MNHEY, SVGAGI. The CDR3 loop spans 14 amino acids. DNA of the CDR3: TGTGCCAGCACCTACCGGGACAGGGCCTATGGCTACACCTTC. It yields the protein CASTYRDRAYGYTF.

This chain uses TRBV6-4 with TRBJ1-6; maybe TRBD1 (5 bases). In germline, CDR1 is MRHNA, CDR2 SNTAGT. V gave up 3 bases and J gave up 2 bases, with 5 bases separating them. The CDR3 loop spans 14 amino acids. The CDR3 loop reads CASSEGAYNSPLHF. CDR3 DNA sequence: TGTGCCAGCAGTGAGGGGGCCTATAATTCACCCCTCCACTTT.

CDR3 nucleotides: TGTGCCAGCAGTTACACGGACGGGAACACTGAAGCTTTCTTT. This encodes CASSYTDGNTEAFF. The chain carries TRBV6-6 and TRBJ1-1; no clear D. Trimming removed 2 bases from V and 1 base from J, with 8 bases in between. In germline, CDR1 is MNHNY, CDR2 SVGAGI (reference sequence). The CDR3 spans 14 residues.

The chain links TRBV7-9 to TRBJ2-7; no reliable D call. This CDR3 has 15 amino acids. Trimming cost V 1 base and J 0 bases, with 10 bases left between them. The germline CDR1 and CDR2 sequences are SEHNR and FQNEAQ (reference sequence). This CDR3 reads CASSLDSLSSYEQYF. The CDR3, as DNA: TGTGCCAGCAGCTTAGACTCCCTGAGCTCCTACGAGCAGTACTTC.

Only one count was recorded for this clone. The chain carries TRBV5-1 and TRBJ2-1; TRBD1 matches at 9 bases. Per the germline V gene, CDR1 is SGHRS and CDR2 is YFSETQ. With 7 bases clipped from V and 3 bases from J, the junction kept 2 bases outside the gene matches. This CDR3 contains 13 residues. The CDR3 DNA reads TGCGCCAGCTCGACAGGGGGCTACAATGAGCAGTTCTTC. Translating it yields CASSTGGYNEQFF.

This sequence joins TRBV2 and TRBJ2-5, with 11 bases that match TRBD1. This CDR3 comprises 15 residues. The V gene's germline CDR1 is SNHLY and CDR2 FYNNEI. V lost 5 bases and J lost 2; bases outside the gene matches: 4. The CDR3, as DNA: TGTGCCAGCAGTTGGGACAGGGGGAGGCAAGAGACCCAGTACTTC. This encodes CASSWDRGRQETQYF.

This clone showed up just a few times. This sample includes further DNA sequences coding for the same CDR3. The rearrangement joins TRBV3-1 (or the pseudogene TRBV3-2) to TRBJ1-1; D unclear. V was pared by 1 base and J by 5 bases, with 8 bases between. This CDR3 spans 13 amino acids. Germline assignment: CDR1 LGHDT and CDR2 YNNKEL (reference sequence). The CDR3 sequence: CASSQGGGTEAFF. CDR3 bases: TGTGCCAGCAGCCAAGGTGGTGGTACTGAAGCTTTCTTT.

This clone was counted a few times. The chain employs TRBV7-9 and TRBJ1-6; maybe TRBD1 (6 bases). Trimming left V 4 bases short and J 8 bases short, with 12 bases between. The CDR3 length is 14 residues. Germline-derived CDR1 and CDR2 are SEHNR and FQNEAQ (reference sequence). The CDR3 protein is CASSSRTAHSPLHF. CDR3 coding DNA: TGTGCCAGCAGCTCACGGACAGCTCATTCACCCCTCCACTTT.

This clone occurred once. The V and J genes are TRBV12-2 and TRBJ2-4; TRBD1 was called by the table and not checked on the DNA. TRBV12-2 is an annotated pseudogene. The CDR3 consists of 17 residues. The CDR3 DNA reads TGTGCAAGTCGCCACCCTGACAGGGTGGTCGACAAAAACATTCAGTACTTC. It yields the protein CASRHPDRVVDKNIQYF.

The table lists this clone with a count of one. V and J are TRBV2 and TRBJ1-3; 7 bases align to TRBD1. CDR3 size: 15 residues. V shed 5 bases, J shed 0 bases, and the junction held 4 bases outside the gene matches. Germline lookup yields CDR1 SNHLY and CDR2 FYNNEI. The CDR3 spells CASSQGVISGNTIYF. CDR3 coding DNA: TGTGCCAGCAGTCAGGGGGTAATCTCTGGAAACACCATATATTTT. Looking up the rest from reference TRBV2 and TRBJ1-3 gives the full variable domain: EPEVTQTPSHQVTQMGQEVILRCVPISNHLYFYWYRQILGQKVEFLVSFYNNEISEKSEIFDDQFSVERPDGSNFTLKIRSTKLEDSAMYFCASSQGVISGNTIYFGEGSWLTVV.

The chain couples TRBV27 to TRBJ2-5, with D hard to call. The CDR3 is 13 amino acids. Trimming left V 6 bases short and J 0 bases short, with 8 bases between. Germline CDR1 reads MNHEY; CDR2 reads SMNVEV (reference sequence). As DNA, the CDR3 is TGTGCCAGCAGAGATTGGTACCAAGAGACCCAGTACTTC. Its translation is CASRDWYQETQYF.